This TCR beta chain was recorded in a study of blood T cells in healthy people across ages. The length of the CDR3 is 15 residues. The V segment lost 0 bases and the J segment 8 bases; nucleotides outside the gene matches: 8. In germline, CDR1 is SGHRS, CDR2 YFSETQ. Donors ranged from roughly 6 to 100 years old and were healthy Caucasians in Russia. This clonotype was counted once. Its antigen is as yet unknown. Primers used in a second PCR of roughly 7 to 12 cycles were a sample-barcoded 5' primer and a J-beta primer mix. TCRdb re-analysed the 5' RACE reads in MiXCR, keeping a single row per CDR3 protein. The sample yields some 1.5 million distinct CDR3 sequences, roughly 30% seen once. General study findings and limits: Unsorted PBMC input precluded a conclusive naive versus antigen-experienced comparison.

The sample consisted of blood. The clonotype was recovered from a woman in her thirties in good health. This sequence joins TRBV5-1 and TRBJ1-2, with 9 nucleotides matching TRBD1. The CDR3 reads CASSLVDRGLGGYTF. In nucleotides, the CDR3 is TGCGCCAGCAGCTTGGTGGACAGGGGCTTGGGGGGCTACACCTTC.